This T cell receptor beta chain was recovered during a study of shared clonotypes between healthy human individuals. Looking at the study overall: A couple of women and a few men aged 18 to 49 made up the donors. General observations from the study: Rarefaction showed sorted-subset sequencing was incomplete despite large depth.

V shed 7 bases and J shed 6 bases, with 16 bases lying between them. The CDR3 is made up of 14 amino acids. The germline V gene encodes CDR1 LNHDA and CDR2 SQIVND (reference sequence). With regard to this clone: Antigen unknown.

Healthy HIV-negative adults with no recent acute infections or vaccinations were recruited as donors. TCRdb keeps only in-frame clones here, not all; method: immunoSEQ multiplex PCR. The profile shows about a million clones, around three quarters of them singletons. This sequence was found in a man aged 18 to 35 in good health. The sequenced sample was memory CD4+ T cells sorted from blood. Subset noted: CD45RA-negative fraction. This chain connects TRBV19 to TRBJ1-5, with D perhaps TRBD1 (6 bases). Written as DNA, the CDR3 is TGTGCCAGTATGGTGATGGGAGGGGGTCAGCCCCAGCATTTT. Translating it yields CASMVMGGGQPQHF.